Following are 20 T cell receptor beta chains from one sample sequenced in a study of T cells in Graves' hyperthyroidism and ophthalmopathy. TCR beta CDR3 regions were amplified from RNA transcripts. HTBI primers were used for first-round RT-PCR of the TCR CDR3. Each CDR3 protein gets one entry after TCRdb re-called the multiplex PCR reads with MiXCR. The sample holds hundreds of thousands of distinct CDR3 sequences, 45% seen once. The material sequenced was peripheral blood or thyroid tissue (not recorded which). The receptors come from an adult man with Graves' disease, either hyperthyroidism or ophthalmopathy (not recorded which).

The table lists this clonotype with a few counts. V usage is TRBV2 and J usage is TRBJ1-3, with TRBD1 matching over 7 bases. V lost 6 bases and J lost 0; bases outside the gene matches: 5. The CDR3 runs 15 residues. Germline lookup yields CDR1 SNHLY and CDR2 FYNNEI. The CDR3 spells CASSKDRDSGNTIYF. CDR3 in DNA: TGTGCCAGCAGCAAAGACAGGGACTCTGGAAACACCATATATTTT.

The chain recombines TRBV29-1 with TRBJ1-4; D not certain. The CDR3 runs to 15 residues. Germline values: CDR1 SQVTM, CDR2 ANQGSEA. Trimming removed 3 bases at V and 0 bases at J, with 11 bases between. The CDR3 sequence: CSVEVRTATNEKLFF. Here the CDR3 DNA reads TGCAGCGTTGAGGTCAGGACTGCAACTAATGAAAAACTGTTTTTT. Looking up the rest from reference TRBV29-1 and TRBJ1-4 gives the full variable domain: SAVISQKPSRDICQRGTSLTIQCQVDSQVTMMFWYRQQPGQSLTLIATANQGSEATYESGFVIDKFPISRPNLTFSTLTVSNMSPEDSSIYLCSVEVRTATNEKLFFGSGTQLSVL.

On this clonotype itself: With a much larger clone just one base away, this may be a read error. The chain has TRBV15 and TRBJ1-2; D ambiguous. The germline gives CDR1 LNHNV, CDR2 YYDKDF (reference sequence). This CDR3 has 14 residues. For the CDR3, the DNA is TGTGCCACCAGCAGGGGCCCGGGGTCCTATGCCTACACCTTC. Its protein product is CATSRGPGSYAYTF.

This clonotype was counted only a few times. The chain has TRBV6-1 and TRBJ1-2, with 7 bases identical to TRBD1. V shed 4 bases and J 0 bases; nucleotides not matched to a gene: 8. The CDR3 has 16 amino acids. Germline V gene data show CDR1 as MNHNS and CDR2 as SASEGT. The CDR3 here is CASSGSDRLANYGYTF. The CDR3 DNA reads TGTGCCAGCAGTGGATCGGACAGGCTAGCTAACTATGGCTACACCTTC.

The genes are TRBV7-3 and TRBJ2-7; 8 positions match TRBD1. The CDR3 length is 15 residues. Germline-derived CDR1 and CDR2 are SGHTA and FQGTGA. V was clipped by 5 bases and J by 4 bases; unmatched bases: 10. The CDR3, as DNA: TGTGCCAGCAGCCCAACTCCGGACAGGGCTTACGAGCAGTACTTC. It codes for CASSPTPDRAYEQYF.

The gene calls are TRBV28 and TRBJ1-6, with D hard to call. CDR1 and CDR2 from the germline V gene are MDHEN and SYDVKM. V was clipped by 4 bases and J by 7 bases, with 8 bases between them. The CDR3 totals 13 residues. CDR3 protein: CASSSRRNSPLHF. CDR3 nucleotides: TGTGCCAGCAGTTCACGACGAAATTCACCCCTCCACTTT.

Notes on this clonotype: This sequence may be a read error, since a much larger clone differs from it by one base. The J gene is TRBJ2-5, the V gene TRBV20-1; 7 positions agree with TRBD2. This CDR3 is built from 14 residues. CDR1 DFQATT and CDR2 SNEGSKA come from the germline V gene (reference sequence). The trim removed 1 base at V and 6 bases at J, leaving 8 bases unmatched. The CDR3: CSARVVGGTQTQYF. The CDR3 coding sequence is TGCAGTGCTAGAGTTGTGGGAGGGACGCAGACCCAGTACTTC.

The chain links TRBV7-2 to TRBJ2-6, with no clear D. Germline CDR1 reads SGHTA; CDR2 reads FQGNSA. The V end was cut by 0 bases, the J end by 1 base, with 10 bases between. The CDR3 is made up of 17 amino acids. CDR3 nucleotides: TGTGCCAGCAGCTTAGCGCTGTGGGGATCTGGGGCCAACGTCCTGACTTTC. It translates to CASSLALWGSGANVLTF. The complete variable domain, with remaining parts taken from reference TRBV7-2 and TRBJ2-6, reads GAGVSQSPSNKVTEKGKDVELRCDPISGHTALYWYRQSLGQGLEFLIYFQGNSAPDKSGLPSDRFSAERTGGSVSTLTIQRTQQEDSAVYLCASSLALWGSGANVLTFGAGSRLTVL.

The CDR3 is CASSYSRTVPMNTEAFF. Here the CDR3 DNA reads TGTGCCAGCAGTTACTCGAGAACGGTTCCTATGAACACTGAAGCTTTCTTT. The genes are TRBV6-5 and TRBJ1-1; D is unclear. This CDR3 region has 17 residues. Germline V gene sequence: CDR1 MNHEY, CDR2 SVGAGI. Trimming took 0 bases from V and 0 from J, leaving 14 bases between them.

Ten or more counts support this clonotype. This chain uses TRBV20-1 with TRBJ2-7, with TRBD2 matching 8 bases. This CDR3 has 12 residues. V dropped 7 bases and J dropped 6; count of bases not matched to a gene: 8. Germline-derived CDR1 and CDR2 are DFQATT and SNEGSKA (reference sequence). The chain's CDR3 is CSVRGTSLEQYF. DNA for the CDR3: TGCAGTGTCAGAGGGACTAGTCTCGAGCAGTACTTC.

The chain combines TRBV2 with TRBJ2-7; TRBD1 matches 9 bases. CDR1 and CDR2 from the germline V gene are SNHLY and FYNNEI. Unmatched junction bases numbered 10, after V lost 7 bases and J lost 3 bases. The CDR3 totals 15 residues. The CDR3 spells CASNEQGQGSYEQYF. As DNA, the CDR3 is TGTGCCAGCAATGAGCAAGGACAGGGGAGCTACGAGCAGTACTTC.

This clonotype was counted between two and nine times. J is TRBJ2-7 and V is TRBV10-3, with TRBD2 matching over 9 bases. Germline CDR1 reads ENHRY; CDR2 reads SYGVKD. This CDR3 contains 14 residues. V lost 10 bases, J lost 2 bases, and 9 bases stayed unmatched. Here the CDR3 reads CASTLAGQTYEQYF. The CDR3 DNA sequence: TGTGCCAGCACGCTAGCGGGACAAACCTACGAGCAGTACTTC.

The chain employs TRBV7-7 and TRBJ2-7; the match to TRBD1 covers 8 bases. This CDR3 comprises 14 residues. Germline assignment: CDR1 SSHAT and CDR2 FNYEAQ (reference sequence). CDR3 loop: CTSSNGQGSYEQYF. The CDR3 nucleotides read TGTACTAGCAGCAACGGACAGGGCTCCTACGAGCAGTACTTC. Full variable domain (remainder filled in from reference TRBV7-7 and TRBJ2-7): GAGVSQSPRYKVTKRGQDVTLRCDPISSHATLYWYQQALGQGPEFLTYFNYEAQPDKSGLPSDRFSAERPEGSISTLTIQRTEQRDSAMYRCTSSNGQGSYEQYFGPGTRLTVT.

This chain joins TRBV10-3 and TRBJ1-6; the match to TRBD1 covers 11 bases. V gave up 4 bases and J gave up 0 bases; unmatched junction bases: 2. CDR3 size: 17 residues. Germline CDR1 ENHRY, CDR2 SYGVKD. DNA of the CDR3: TGTGCCATCAGTGGGGGGACAGGGGGCTCCTATAATTCACCCCTCCACTTT. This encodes CAISGGTGGSYNSPLHF.

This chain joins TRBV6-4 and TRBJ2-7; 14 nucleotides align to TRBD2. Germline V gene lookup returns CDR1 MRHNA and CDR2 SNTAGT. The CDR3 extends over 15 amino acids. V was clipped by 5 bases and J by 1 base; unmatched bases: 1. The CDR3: CASSRTSGRSYEQYF. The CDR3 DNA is TGTGCCAGCAGTCGGACTAGCGGGAGGTCCTACGAGCAGTACTTC.

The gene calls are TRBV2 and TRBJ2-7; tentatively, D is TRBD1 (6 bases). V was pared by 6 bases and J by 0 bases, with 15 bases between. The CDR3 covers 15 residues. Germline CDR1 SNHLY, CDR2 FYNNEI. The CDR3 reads CASRTARDTSYEQYF. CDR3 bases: TGTGCCAGCAGAACCGCCCGGGACACCTCCTACGAGCAGTACTTC.

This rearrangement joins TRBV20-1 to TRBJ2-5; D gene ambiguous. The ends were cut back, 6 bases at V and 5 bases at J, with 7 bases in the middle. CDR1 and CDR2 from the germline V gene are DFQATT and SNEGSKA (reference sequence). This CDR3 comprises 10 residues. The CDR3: CSAPDETQYF. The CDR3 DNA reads TGCAGTGCCCCGGACGAGACCCAGTACTTC.

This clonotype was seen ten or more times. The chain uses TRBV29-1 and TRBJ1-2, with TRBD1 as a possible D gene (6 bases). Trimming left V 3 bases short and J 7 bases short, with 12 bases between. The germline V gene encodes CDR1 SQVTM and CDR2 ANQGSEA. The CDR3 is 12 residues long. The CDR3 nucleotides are TGCAGCGTTGACTCACAGGGCAGTGGCTACACCTTC. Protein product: CSVDSQGSGYTF.

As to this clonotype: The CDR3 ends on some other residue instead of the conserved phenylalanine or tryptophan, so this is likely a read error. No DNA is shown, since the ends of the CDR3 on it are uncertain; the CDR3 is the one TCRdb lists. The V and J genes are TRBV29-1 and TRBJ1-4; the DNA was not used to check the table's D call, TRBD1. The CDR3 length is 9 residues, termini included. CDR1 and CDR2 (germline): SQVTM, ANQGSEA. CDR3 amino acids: CSGRLGQGY.

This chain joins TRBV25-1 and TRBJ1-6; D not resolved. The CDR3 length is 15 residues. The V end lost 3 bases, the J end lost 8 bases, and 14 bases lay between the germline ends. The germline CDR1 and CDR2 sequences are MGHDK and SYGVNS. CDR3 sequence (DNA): TGTGCCAGCAGTGAGGGCGGACGGAATCATTCACCCCTCCACTTT. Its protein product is CASSEGGRNHSPLHF.